This T cell receptor (beta chain) emerged from a study of vaccination and CD4 T cells after COVID-19. Researchers used the Oncomine TCR Beta short-read assay to sequence DNA from cultured CD4+ T cells. Cultured CD4+ T cells yielded the extracted genomic DNA. TCRdb reanalysed the PCR reads using MiXCR and keeps one entry per CDR3 protein. Seen here are about 12,000 distinct CDR3 sequences, about 61% observed once, and the top ten hold roughly 7.2%. Details on this clonotype: As yet, its antigen is unknown.

Treatment of the sample: roughly ten-day PBMC culture with coronavirus spike peptide pools or control peptides (ViraFEST assay). This CDR3 is built from 13 residues. Germline assignment: CDR1 SGHVS and CDR2 FQNEAQ. V trimming: 5 bases; J trimming: 9 bases; junction bases outside the gene matches: 7. The chain uses TRBV7-8 and TRBJ1-5; 7 positions match TRBD1. The source of this sequence is a human donor who had recovered from COVID-19. Sequenced material: CD4+ T cells from blood, cultured in vitro, taken before SARS-CoV-2 vaccination. CDR3 DNA sequence: TGTGCCAGCAGCGCAGACAGGGCTCGGCCCCAGCATTTT. It codes for CASSADRARPQHF.